This T cell receptor (beta chain) was identified during a study of T cells in Graves' hyperthyroidism and ophthalmopathy. CDR1 is LNHDA and CDR2 is SQIVND in the germline V gene (reference sequence). This CDR3 region has 12 residues. The V and J ends lost 6 bases and 8 bases respectively, with 13 bases between them. It was less than 13 ml of fresh peripheral blood that supplied the PBMCs. The source material, RNA transcripts, was used to amplify TCR beta CDR3 regions. During a first-round RT-PCR of the TCR CDR3, the HTBI primer set was used. TCRdb reprocessed the multiplex PCR reads via MiXCR and lists one record per CDR3 protein. The repertoire consists of fewer than 900,000 distinct CDR3 sequences, with 18% occurring once and the leading ten covering approximately 16%.

The receptor comes from a woman in her forties or fifties with Graves' hyperthyroidism that later progressed to Graves' ophthalmopathy. This chain links TRBV19 with TRBJ1-1; no firm D call. Sequencing was carried out using blood. As DNA, the CDR3 is TGTGCCAGTAGGGCAGGACTTATGGAAGCTTTCTTT. This codes for CASRAGLMEAFF.